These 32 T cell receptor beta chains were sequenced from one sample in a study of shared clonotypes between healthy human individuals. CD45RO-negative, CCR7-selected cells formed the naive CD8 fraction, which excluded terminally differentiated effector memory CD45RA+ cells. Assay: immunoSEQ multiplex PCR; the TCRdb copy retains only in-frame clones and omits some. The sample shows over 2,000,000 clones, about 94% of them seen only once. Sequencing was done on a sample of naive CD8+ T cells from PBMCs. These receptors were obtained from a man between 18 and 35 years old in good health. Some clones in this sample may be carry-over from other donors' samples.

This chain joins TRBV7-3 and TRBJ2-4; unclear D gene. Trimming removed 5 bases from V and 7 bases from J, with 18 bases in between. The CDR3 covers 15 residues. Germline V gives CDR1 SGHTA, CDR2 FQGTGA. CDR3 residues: CASSRTPGNENIQYF. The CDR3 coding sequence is TGTGCCAGCAGCCGGACGCCAGGAAATGAGAACATTCAGTACTTC.

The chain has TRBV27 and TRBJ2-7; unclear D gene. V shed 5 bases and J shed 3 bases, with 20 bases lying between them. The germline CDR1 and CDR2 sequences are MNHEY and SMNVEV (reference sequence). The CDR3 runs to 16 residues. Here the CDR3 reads CASSPTWSGAGYEQYF. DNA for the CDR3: TGTGCCAGCAGTCCTACTTGGTCAGGAGCTGGCTACGAGCAGTACTTC.

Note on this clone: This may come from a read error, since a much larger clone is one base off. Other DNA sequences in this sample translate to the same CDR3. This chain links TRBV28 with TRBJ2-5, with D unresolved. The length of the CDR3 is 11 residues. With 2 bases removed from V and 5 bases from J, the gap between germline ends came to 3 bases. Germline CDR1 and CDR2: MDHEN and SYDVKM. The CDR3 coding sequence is TGTGCCAGCAGTTTAGGGGAGACCCAGTACTTC. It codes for CASSLGETQYF.

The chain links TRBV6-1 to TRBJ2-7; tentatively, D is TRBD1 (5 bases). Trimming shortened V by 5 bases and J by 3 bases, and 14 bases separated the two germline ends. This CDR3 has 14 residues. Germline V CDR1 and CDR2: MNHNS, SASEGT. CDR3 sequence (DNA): TGTGCCAGCAGTTGGACACTGCCTCGCTACGAGCAGTACTTC. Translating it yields CASSWTLPRYEQYF.

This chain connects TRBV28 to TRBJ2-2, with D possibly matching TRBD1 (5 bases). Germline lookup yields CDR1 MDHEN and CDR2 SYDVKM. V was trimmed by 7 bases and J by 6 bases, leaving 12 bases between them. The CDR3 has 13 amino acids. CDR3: CASMKGIPGELFF. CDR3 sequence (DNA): TGTGCCAGCATGAAGGGGATCCCCGGGGAGCTGTTTTTT.

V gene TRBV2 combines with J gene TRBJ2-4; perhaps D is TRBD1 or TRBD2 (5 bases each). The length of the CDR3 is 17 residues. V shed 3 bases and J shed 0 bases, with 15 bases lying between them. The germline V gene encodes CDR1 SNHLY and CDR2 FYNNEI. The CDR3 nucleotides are TGTGCCAGCAGTGAGGAGCTGGGGGTAGGAGCCAAAAACATTCAGTACTTC. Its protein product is CASSEELGVGAKNIQYF.

The CDR3 is CASSSGANYNEQFF. The CDR3 DNA reads as TGTGCCAGCAGCTCAGGTGCAAATTACAATGAGCAGTTCTTC. This chain joins TRBV11-2 and TRBJ2-1; unclear D gene. CDR3 length equals 14 residues. V lost 4 bases and J lost 4, with 11 bases in between. From germline, CDR1 is SGHAT and CDR2 FQNNGV.

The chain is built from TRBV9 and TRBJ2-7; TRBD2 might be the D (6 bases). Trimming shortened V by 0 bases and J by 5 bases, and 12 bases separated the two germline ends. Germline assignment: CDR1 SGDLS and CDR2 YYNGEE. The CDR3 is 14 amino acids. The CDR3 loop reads CASSVAGSFDEQYF. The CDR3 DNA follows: TGTGCCAGCAGCGTAGCCGGGAGTTTCGACGAGCAGTACTTC.

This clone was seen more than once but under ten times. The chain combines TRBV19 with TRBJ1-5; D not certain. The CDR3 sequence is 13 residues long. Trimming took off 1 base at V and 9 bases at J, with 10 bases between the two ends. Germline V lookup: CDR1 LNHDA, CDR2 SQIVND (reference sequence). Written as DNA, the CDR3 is TGTGCCAGTAGTATAGGTGGGATTCGGCCCCAGCATTTT. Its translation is CASSIGGIRPQHF.

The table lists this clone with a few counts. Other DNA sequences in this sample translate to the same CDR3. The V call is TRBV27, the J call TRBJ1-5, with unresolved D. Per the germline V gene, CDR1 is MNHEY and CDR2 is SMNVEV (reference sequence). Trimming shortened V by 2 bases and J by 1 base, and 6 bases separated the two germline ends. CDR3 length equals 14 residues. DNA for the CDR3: TGTGCCAGCAGTTTACTAGGGAGCAATCAGCCCCAGCATTTT. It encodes CASSLLGSNQPQHF.

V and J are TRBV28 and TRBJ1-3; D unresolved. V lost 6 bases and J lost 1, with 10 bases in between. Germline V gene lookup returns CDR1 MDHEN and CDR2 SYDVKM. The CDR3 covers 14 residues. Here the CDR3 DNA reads TGTGCCAGCAGCCTGATTATGTCTGGAAACACCATATATTTT. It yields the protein CASSLIMSGNTIYF.

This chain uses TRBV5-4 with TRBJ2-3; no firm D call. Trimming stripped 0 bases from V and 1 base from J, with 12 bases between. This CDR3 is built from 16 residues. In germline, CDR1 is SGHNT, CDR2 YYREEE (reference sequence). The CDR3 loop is CASSLGGDRGTDTQYF. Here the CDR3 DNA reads TGTGCCAGCAGCTTGGGAGGTGATAGGGGCACAGATACGCAGTATTTT. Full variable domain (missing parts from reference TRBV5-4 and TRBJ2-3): ETGVTQSPTHLIKTRGQQVTLRCSSQSGHNTVSWYQQALGQGPQFIFQYYREEENGRGNFPPRFSGLQFPNYSSELNVNALELDDSALYLCASSLGGDRGTDTQYFGPGTRLTVL.

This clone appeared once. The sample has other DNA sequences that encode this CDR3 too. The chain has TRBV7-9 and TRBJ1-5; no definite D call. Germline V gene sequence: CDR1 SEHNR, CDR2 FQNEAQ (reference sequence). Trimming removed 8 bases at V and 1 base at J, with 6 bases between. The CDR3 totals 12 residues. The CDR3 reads CASSLSNQPQHF. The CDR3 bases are TGTGCCAGCTCTTTAAGCAATCAGCCCCAGCATTTT.

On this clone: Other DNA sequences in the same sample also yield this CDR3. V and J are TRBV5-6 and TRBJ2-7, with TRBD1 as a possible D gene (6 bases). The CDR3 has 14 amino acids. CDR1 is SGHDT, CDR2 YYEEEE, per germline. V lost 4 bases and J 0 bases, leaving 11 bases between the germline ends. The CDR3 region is CASSLGQRSYEQYF. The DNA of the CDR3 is TGTGCCAGCAGCCTGGGACAACGCTCCTACGAGCAGTACTTC.

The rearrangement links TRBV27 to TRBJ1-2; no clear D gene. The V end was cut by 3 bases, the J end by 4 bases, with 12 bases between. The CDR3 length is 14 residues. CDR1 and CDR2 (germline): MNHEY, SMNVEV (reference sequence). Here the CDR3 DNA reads TGTGCCAGCAGTTTTGTCTTTGGAGGCTATGGCTACACCTTC. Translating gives CASSFVFGGYGYTF.

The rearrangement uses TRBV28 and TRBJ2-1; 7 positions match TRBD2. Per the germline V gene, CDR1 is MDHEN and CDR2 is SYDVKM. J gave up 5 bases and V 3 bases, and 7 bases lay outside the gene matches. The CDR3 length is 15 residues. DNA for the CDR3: TGTGCCAGCAGTTTTTCTAGCGGTTTTAACAATGAGCAGTTCTTC. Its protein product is CASSFSSGFNNEQFF.

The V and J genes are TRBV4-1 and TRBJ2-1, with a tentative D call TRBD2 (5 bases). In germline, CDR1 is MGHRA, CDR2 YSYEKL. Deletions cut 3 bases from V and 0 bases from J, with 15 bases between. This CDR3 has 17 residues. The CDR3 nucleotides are TGCGCCAGCAGCCACCGGCGTGGCGGGTCCTCCTACAATGAGCAGTTCTTC. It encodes CASSHRRGGSSYNEQFF.

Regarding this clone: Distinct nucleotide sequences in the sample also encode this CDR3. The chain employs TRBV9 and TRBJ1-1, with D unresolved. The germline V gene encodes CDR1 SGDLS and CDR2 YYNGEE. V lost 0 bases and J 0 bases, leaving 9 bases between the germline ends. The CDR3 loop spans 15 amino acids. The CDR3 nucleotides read TGTGCCAGCAGCGTAGGCGGCAGTATGAACACTGAAGCTTTCTTT. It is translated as CASSVGGSMNTEAFF.

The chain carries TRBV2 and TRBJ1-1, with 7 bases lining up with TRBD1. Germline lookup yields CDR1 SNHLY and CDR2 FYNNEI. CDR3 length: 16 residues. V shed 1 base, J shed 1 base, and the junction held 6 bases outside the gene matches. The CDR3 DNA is TGTGCCAGCAGTGAAGGATTGGAGGGGGCGAACACTGAAGCTTTCTTT. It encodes CASSEGLEGANTEAFF.

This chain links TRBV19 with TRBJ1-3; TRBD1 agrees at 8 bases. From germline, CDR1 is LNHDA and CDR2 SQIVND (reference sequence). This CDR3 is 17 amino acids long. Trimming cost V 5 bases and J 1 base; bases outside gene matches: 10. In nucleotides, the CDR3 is TGTGCCAGTAGTCCATGGACAGGGCCTACATCTGGAAACACCATATATTTT. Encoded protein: CASSPWTGPTSGNTIYF.

CDR3 sequence reads: CASSQDAASGRFNEQFF. For the CDR3, the DNA is TGCGCCAGCAGCCAAGATGCGGCTAGCGGGAGGTTCAATGAGCAGTTCTTC. The V gene is TRBV4-3, the J gene TRBJ2-1; TRBD2 matches 11 bases. Germline V gene sequence: CDR1 LGHNA, CDR2 YSLEER. Trimming took 0 bases from V and 6 from J; bases not matched to a gene: 7. CDR3 length: 17 residues.

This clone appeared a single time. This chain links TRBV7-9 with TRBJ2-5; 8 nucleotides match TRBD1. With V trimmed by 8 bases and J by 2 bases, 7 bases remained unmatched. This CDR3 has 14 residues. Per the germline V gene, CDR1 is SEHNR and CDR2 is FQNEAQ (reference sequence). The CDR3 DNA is TGTGCCAGCCTCAAAGACAGGGGACAAGAGACCCAGTACTTC. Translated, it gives CASLKDRGQETQYF. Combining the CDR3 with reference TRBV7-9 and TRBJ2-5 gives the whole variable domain DTGVSQNPRHKITKRGQNVTFRCDPISEHNRLYWYRQTLGQGPEFLTYFQNEAQLEKSRLLSDRFSAERPKGSFSTLEIQRTEQGDSAMYLCASLKDRGQETQYFGPGTRLLVL.

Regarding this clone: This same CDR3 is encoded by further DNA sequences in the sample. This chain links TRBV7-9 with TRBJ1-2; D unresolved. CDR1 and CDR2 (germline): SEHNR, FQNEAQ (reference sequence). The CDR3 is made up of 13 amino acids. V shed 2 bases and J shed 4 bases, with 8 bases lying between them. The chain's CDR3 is CASSLIGSYGYTF. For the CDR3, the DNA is TGTGCCAGCAGCTTAATCGGGTCCTATGGCTACACCTTC.

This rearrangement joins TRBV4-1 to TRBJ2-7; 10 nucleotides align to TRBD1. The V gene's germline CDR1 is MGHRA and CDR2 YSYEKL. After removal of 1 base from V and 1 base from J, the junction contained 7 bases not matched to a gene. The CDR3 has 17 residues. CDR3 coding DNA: TGCGCCAGCAGCCAAGGCCGTTGGACAGGGGGTTCCTACGAGCAGTACTTC. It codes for CASSQGRWTGGSYEQYF.

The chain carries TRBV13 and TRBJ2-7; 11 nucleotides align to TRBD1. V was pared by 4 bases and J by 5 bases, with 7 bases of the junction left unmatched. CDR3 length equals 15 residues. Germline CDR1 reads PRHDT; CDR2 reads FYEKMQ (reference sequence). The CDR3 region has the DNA TGTGCCAGCAGCTCATCCGGGACAGGGGGTCACGAGCAGTACTTC. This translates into CASSSSGTGGHEQYF.

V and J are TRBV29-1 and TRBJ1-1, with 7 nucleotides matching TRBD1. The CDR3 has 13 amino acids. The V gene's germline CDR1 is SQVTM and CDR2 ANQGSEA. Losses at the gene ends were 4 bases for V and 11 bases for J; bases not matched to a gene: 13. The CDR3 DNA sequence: TGCAGCGTTGGGGGGAATGAACAGGGGTACGCTTTCTTT. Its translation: CSVGGNEQGYAFF. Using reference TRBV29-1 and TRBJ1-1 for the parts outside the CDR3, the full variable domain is SAVISQKPSRDICQRGTSLTIQCQVDSQVTMMFWYRQQPGQSLTLIATANQGSEATYESGFVIDKFPISRPNLTFSTLTVSNMSPEDSSIYLCSVGGNEQGYAFFGQGTRLTVV.

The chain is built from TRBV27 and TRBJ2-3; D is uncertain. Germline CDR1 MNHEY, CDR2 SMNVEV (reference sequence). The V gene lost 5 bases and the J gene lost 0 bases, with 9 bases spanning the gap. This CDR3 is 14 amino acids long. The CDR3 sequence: CASSPLTSTDTQYF. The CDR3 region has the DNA TGTGCCAGCAGTCCCCTGACTAGCACAGATACGCAGTATTTT.

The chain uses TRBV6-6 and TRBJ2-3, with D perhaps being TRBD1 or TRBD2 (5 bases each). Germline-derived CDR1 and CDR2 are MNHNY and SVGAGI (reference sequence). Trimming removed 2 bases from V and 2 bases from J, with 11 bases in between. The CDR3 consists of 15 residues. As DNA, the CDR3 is TGTGCCAGCAGTTACGGGCTGGGACCCACAGATACGCAGTATTTT. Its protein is CASSYGLGPTDTQYF.

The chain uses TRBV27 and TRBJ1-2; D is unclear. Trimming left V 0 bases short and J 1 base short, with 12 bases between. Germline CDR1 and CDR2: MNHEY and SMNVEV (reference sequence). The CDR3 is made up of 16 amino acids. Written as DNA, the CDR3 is TGTGCCAGCAGTTTATCGGCAGGAGACCTTAACTATGGCTACACCTTC. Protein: CASSLSAGDLNYGYTF.

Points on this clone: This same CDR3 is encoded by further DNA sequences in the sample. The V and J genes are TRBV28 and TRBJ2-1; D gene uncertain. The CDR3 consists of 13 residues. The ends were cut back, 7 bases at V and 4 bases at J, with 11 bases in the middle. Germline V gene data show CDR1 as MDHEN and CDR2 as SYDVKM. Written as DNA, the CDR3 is TGTGCCAGCACCCCAAGGGCGTACAATGAGCAGTTCTTC. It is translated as CASTPRAYNEQFF.

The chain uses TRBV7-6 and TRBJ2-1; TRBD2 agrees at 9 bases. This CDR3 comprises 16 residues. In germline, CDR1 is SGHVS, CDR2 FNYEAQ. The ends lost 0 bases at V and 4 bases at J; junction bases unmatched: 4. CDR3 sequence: CASSLAASGIYNEQFF. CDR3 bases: TGTGCCAGCAGCTTAGCGGCTAGCGGGATTTACAATGAGCAGTTCTTC.

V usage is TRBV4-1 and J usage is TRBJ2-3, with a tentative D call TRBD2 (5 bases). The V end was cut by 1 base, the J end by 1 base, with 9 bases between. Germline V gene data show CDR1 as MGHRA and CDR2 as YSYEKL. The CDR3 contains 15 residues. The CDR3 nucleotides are TGCGCCAGCAGCCAAGTTGTTAGCGGCACAGATACGCAGTATTTT. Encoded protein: CASSQVVSGTDTQYF.